This T cell receptor beta chain was found in a study of OX40 agonist ivuxolimab in advanced cancers. Study in general: At 0.01 to 10 mg/kg, ivuxolimab was administered intravenously to patients every 2 weeks.

Blood sampling took place at baseline, cycle 4 day 1, and cycle 7 day 1. V gave up 6 bases and J gave up 0 bases; unmatched junction bases: 13. The CDR3 extends over 17 amino acids. Per the germline V gene, CDR1 is MDHEN and CDR2 is SYDVKM. Findings of the study overall: In general, CD8+ T cells held more expanded clones than CD4+ did, on average.

Clones were sequenced by immunoSEQ multiplex PCR, and TCRdb holds only the in-frame ones, with some missing. Found here are about 45,000 clones, roughly 82% of them singletons; the top ten hold more than 2%. Turning to this clone: Its target is unknown.

J is TRBJ1-2 and V is TRBV28; 7 bases align to TRBD1. The sequence was obtained from an adult with an advanced solid tumor such as melanoma, head and neck, liver or kidney cancer. Sample: CD4+ or CD8+ T cells sorted from blood, taken in a trial of the OX40 agonist ivuxolimab. CDR3 protein: CASSSPGQRTTNYGYTF. The CDR3 DNA reads as TGTGCCAGCAGCTCGCCGGGACAGAGAACTACTAACTATGGCTACACCTTC.